This TCR beta chain was documented in a study of T cells in tumors and immune-related adverse events. TCRdb's table, derived via immunoSEQ multiplex PCR, lists solely in-frame clones and lacks some. Of fewer than 10,000 clones in the sample, less than 95% were seen once. Trimming at V came to 1 base and at J to 6 bases, leaving 8 bases not matched to a gene. The CDR3 spans 15 residues. Germline lookup yields CDR1 MGHRA and CDR2 YSYEKL. Sequencing was performed on lymph node tissue, taken from a patient treated with anti-PD-1 therapy. The chain carries TRBV4-1 and TRBJ2-7; 8 positions match TRBD2. The source is a female donor with metastatic renal cell carcinoma. The CDR3 is CASSQVGRASFEQYF. In nucleotides, the CDR3 is TGCGCCAGCAGCCAAGTCGGGAGGGCCAGTTTCGAGCAGTACTTC.